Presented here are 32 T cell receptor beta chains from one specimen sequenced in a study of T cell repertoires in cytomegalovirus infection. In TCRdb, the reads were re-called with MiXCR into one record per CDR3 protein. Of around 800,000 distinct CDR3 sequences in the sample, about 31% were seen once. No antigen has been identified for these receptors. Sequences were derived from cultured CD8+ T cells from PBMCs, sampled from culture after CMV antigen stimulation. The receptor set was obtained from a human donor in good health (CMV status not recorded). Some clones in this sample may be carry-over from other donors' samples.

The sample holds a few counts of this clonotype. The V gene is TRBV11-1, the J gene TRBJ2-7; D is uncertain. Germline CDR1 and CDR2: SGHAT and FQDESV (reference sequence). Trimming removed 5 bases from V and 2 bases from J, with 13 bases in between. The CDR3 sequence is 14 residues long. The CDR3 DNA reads TGTGCCAGCAGCCTGGAGTGGGGTACCTACGAGCAGTACTTC. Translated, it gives CASSLEWGTYEQYF.

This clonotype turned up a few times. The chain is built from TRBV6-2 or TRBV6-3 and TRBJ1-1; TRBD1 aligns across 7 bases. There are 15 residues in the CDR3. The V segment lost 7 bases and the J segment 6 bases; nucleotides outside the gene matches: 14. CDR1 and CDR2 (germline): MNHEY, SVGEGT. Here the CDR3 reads CASTSDRFSSPEAFF. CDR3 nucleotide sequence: TGTGCCAGCACCTCGGACAGGTTCTCCTCCCCTGAAGCTTTCTTT.

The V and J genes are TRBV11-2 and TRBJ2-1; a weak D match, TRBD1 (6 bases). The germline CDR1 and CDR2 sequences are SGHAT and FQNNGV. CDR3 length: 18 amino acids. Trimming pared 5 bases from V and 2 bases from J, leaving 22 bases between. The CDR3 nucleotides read TGTGCCAGCAGCCCACCAGGCCTTCAGGGGCCCCCCTACAATGAGCAGTTCTTC. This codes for CASSPPGLQGPPYNEQFF.

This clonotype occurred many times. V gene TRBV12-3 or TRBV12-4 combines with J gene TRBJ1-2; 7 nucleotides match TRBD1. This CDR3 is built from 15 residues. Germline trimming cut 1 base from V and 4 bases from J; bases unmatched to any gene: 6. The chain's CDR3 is CASSLEWTGRYGYTF. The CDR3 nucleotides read TGTGCCAGCAGTTTAGAGTGGACAGGACGCTATGGCTACACCTTC.

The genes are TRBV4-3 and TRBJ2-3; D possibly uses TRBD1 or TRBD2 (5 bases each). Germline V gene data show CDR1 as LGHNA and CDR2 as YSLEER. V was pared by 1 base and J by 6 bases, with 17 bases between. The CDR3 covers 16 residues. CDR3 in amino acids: CASSQGTGGWLDTQYF. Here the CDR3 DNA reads TGCGCCAGCAGCCAAGGGACTGGGGGTTGGTTGGATACGCAGTATTTT.

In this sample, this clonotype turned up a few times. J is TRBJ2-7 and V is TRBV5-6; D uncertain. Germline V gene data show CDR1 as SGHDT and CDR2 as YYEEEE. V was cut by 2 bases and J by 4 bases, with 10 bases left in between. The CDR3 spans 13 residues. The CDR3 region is CASSFFDGYEQYV. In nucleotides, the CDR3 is TGTGCCAGCAGCTTTTTCGACGGGTACGAGCAGTACGTC.

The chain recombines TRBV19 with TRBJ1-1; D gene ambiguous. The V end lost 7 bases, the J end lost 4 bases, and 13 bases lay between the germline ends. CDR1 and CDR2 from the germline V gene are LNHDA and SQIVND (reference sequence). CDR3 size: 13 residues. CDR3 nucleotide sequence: TGTGCCAGTATCTCTTATGAGGGCACTGAAGCTTTCTTT. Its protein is CASISYEGTEAFF.

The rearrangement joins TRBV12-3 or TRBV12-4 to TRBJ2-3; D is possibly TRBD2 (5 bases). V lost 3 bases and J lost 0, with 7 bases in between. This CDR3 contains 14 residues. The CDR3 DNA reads TGTGCCAGCAGTTTCGAGCGGAGCACAGATACGCAGTATTTT. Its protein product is CASSFERSTDTQYF.

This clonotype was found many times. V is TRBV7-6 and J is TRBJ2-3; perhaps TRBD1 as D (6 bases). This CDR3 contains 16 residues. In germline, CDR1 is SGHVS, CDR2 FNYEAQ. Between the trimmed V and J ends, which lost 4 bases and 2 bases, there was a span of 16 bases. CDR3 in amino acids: CASSSQGTTYTDTQYF. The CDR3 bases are TGTGCCAGCAGCTCGCAGGGGACCACTTACACAGATACGCAGTATTTT. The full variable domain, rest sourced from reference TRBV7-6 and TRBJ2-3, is GAGVSQSPRYKVTKRGQDVALRCDPISGHVSLYWYRQALGQGPEFLTYFNYEAQQDKSGLPNDRFSAERPEGSISTLTIQRTEQRDSAMYRCASSSQGTTYTDTQYFGPGTRLTVL.

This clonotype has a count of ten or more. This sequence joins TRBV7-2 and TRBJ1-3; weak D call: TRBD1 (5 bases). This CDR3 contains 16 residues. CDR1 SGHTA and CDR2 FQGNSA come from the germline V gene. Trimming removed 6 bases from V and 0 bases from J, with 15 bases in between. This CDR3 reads CASRTDNYHSGNTIYF. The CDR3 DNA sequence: TGTGCCAGCAGGACGGACAACTACCACTCTGGAAACACCATATATTTT. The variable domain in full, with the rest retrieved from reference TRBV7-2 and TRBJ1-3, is GAGVSQSPSNKVTEKGKDVELRCDPISGHTALYWYRQSLGQGLEFLIYFQGNSAPDKSGLPSDRFSAERTGGSVSTLTIQRTQQEDSAVYLCASRTDNYHSGNTIYFGEGSWLTVV.

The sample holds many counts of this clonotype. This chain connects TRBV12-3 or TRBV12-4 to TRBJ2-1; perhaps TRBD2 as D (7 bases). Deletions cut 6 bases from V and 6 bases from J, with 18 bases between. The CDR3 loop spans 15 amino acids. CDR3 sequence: CASRSGGGTANEQFF. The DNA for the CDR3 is TGTGCCAGCAGGTCGGGGGGCGGGACGGCCAATGAGCAGTTCTTC.

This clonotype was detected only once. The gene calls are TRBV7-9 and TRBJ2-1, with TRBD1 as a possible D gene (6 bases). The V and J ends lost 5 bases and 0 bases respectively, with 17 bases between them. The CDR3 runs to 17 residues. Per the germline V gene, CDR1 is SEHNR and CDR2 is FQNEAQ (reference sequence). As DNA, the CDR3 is TGTGCCAGCAGCCCAATCGCTCCGACAGGCTCCTACAATGAGCAGTTCTTC. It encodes CASSPIAPTGSYNEQFF.

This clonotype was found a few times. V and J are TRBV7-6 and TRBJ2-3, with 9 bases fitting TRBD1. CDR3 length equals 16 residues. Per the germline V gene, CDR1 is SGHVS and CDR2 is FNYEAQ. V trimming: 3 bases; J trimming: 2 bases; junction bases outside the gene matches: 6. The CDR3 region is CASSFRTGDVTDTQYF. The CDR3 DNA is TGTGCCAGCAGCTTTAGGACAGGGGATGTCACAGATACGCAGTATTTT. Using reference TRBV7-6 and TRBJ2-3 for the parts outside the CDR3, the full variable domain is GAGVSQSPRYKVTKRGQDVALRCDPISGHVSLYWYRQALGQGPEFLTYFNYEAQQDKSGLPNDRFSAERPEGSISTLTIQRTEQRDSAMYRCASSFRTGDVTDTQYFGPGTRLTVL.

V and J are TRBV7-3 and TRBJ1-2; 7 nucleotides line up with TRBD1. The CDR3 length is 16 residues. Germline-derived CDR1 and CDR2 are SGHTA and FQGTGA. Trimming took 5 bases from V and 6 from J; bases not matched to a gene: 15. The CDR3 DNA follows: TGTGCCAGCAGCCGCAGGGGGGGCCGGCCGCGGGATGGCTACACCTTC. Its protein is CASSRRGGRPRDGYTF.

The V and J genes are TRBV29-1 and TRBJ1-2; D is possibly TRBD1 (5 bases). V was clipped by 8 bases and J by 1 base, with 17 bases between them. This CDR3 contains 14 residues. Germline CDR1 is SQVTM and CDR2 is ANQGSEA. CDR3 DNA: TGCAGCCTCAGCGGCAAAGACAGTAACTATGGCTACACCTTC. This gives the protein CSLSGKDSNYGYTF.

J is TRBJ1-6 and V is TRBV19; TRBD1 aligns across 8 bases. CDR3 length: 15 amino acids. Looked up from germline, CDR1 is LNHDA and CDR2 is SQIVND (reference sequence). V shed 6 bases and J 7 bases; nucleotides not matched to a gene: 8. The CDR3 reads CASSLDRVRNSPLHF. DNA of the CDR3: TGTGCCAGTAGCCTGGACAGGGTGCGGAATTCACCCCTCCACTTT.

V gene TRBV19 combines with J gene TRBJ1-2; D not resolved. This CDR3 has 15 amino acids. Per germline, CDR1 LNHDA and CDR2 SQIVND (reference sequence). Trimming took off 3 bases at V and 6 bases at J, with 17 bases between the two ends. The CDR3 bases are TGTGCCAGTAGTATCTTCTCGGGTGGGAGGAATGGCTACACCTTC. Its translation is CASSIFSGGRNGYTF.

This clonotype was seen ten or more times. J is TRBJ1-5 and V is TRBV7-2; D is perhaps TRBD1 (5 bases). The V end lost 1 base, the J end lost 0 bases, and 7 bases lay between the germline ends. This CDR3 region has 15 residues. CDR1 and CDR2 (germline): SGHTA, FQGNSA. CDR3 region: CASSLGDYSNQPQHF. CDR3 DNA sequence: TGTGCCAGCAGCTTAGGGGACTATAGCAATCAGCCCCAGCATTTT. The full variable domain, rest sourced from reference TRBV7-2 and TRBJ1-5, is GAGVSQSPSNKVTEKGKDVELRCDPISGHTALYWYRQSLGQGLEFLIYFQGNSAPDKSGLPSDRFSAERTGGSVSTLTIQRTQQEDSAVYLCASSLGDYSNQPQHFGDGTRLSIL.

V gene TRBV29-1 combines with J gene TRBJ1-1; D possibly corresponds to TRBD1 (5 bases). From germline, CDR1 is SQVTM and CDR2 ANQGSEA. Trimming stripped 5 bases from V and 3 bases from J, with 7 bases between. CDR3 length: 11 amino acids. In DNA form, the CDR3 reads TGCAGCGTTCCGACAGACACTGAAGCTTTCTTT. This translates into CSVPTDTEAFF.

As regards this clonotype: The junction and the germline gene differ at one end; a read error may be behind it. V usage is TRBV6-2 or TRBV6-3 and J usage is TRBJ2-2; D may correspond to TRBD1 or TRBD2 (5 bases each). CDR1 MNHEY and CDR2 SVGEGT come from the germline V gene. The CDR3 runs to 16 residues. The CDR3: CANSPPYMGDTGELFF. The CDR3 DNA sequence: TGTGCCAACAGTCCCCCTTACATGGGGGACACCGGGGAGCTGTTTTTT.

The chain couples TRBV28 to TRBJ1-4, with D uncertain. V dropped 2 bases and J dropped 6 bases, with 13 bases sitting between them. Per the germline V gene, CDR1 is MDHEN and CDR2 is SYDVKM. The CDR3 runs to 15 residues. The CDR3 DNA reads TGTGCCAGCAGTTTACCGGGGTCAGCCGATGAAAAACTGTTTTTT. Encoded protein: CASSLPGSADEKLFF. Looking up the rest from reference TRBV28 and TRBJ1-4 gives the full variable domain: DVKVTQSSRYLVKRTGEKVFLECVQDMDHENMFWYRQDPGLGLRLIYFSYDVKMKEKGDIPEGYSVSREKKERFSLILESASTNQTSMYLCASSLPGSADEKLFFGSGTQLSVL.

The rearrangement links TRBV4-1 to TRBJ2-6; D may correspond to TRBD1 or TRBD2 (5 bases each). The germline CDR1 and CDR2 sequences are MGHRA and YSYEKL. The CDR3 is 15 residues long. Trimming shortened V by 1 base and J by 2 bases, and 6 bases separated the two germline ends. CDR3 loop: CASSQVGAGANVLTF. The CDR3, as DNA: TGCGCCAGCAGCCAAGTGGGGGCTGGGGCCAACGTCCTGACTTTC.

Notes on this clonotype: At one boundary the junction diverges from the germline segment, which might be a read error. CDR3 nucleotides: TGCGCCACCCACGAGGACCACGATGAAGAGACCCAGTACTTC. It encodes CATHEDHDEETQYF. This sequence joins TRBV13 and TRBJ2-5; D not certain. The CDR3 has 14 residues. Germline assignment: CDR1 PRHDT and CDR2 FYEKMQ (reference sequence).

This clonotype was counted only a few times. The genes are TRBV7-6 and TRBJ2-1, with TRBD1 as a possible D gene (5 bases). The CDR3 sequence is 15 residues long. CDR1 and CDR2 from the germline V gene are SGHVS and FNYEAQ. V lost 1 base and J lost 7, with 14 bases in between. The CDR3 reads CASSLDIWGGNEQFF. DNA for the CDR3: TGTGCCAGCAGCTTAGATATATGGGGCGGAAATGAGCAGTTCTTC.

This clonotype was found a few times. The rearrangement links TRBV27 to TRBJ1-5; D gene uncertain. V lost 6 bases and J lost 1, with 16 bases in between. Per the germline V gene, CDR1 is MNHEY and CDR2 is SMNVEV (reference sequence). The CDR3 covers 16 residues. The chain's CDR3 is CASRKEGAASNQPQHF. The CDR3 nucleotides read TGTGCCAGCAGAAAAGAGGGAGCGGCGAGCAATCAGCCCCAGCATTTT.

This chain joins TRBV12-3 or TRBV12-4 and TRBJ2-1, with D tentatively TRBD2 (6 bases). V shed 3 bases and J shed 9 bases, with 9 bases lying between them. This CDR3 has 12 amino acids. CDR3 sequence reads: CASSFGGTEQFF. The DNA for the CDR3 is TGTGCCAGCAGTTTTGGGGGGACTGAGCAGTTCTTC.

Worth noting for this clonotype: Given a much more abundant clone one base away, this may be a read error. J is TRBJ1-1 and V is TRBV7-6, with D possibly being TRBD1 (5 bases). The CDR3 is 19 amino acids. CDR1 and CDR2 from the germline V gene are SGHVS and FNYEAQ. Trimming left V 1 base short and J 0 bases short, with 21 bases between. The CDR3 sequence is CASSLVRDSSQTMNTEAFF. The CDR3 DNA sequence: TGTGCCAGCAGCTTAGTTCGCGACAGCTCCCAGACTATGAACACTGAAGCTTTCTTT.

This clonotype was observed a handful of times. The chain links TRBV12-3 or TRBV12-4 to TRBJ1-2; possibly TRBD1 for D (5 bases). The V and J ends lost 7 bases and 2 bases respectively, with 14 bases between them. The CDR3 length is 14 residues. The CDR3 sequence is CASTEPGLNYGYTF. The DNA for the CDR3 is TGTGCCAGCACCGAACCGGGACTGAACTATGGCTACACCTTC.

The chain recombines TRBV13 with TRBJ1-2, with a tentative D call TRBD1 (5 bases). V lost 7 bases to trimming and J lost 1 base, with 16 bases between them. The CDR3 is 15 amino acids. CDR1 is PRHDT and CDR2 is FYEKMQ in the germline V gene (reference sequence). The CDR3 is CASTLGVGYNYGYTF. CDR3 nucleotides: TGTGCCAGCACCCTAGGGGTAGGGTATAACTATGGCTACACCTTC.

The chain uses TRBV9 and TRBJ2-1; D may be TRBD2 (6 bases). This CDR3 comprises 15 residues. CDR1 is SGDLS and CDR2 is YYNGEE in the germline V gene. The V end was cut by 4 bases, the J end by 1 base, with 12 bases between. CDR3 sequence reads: CASSMEGRSYNEQFF. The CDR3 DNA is TGTGCCAGCAGCATGGAGGGGCGGTCCTACAATGAGCAGTTCTTC.

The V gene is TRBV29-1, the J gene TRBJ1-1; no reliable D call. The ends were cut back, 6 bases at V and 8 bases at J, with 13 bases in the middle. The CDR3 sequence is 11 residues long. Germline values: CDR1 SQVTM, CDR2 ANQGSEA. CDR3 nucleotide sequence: TGCAGCGTAATGGGGAAGAGGGAAGCTTTCTTT. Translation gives CSVMGKREAFF.

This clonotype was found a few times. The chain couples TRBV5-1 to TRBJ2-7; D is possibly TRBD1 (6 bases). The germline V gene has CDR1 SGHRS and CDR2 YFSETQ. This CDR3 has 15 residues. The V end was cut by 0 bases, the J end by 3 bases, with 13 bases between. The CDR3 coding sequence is TGCGCCAGCAGCTTGGCTACAGGGATGGGCTACGAGCAGTACTTC. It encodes CASSLATGMGYEQYF.